The 31 T cell receptor beta chains presented below share a single source sample, sequenced in a study of persistence of HIV-infected CD4 T cells. This was the immunoSEQ version 4 assay in survey mode. The table came from immunoSEQ multiplex PCR; TCRdb's copy has only in-frame clones and leaves some out. The data contain about 40,000 clones, about 84% of them singletons. An overlapping HIV-1 Gag peptide pool stimulated these cells at roughly 0.97 ug/peptide/mL. Memory cells lacking CD40L and CD69 with high CD45RO were sorted. These receptors have no identified antigens. The sequencing used CD4+ T cells sorted from PBMCs after roughly 17-hour stimulation, collected from a patient who received antiretroviral therapy. These receptor sequences come from an adult man with HIV who was CMV-seropositive.

This chain connects TRBV30 to TRBJ1-2; the D is unclear. The CDR3 has 14 amino acids. The V end was cut by 0 bases, the J end by 2 bases, with 10 bases between. Germline lookup yields CDR1 GTSNPN and CDR2 SVGIG (reference sequence). For the CDR3, the DNA is TGTGCCTGGAGTGTACACGGTGCCAACTATGGCTACACCTTC. Translating it yields CAWSVHGANYGYTF.

The V gene is TRBV30, the J gene TRBJ2-3, with D possibly TRBD1 on 6 matching bases. Per germline, CDR1 GTSNPN and CDR2 SVGIG (reference sequence). The CDR3 is 13 amino acids. V shed 5 bases and J shed 3 bases, with 12 bases lying between them. The CDR3 region is CAWLGAPTDTQYF. The CDR3 DNA reads TGTGCCTGGTTGGGGGCCCCTACAGATACGCAGTATTTT.

This rearrangement joins TRBV12-3 or TRBV12-4 to TRBJ1-2, with D unclear. The germline V and J ends were trimmed by 6 bases and 6 bases, with 11 bases remaining between them. CDR3 length: 12 amino acids. CDR3 sequence: CASSFYENGYTF. The CDR3, as DNA: TGTGCCAGCAGCTTCTACGAAAATGGCTACACCTTC.

This clone has a handful of counts. The genes are TRBV6-2 or TRBV6-3 and TRBJ1-5; maybe TRBD1 (6 bases). The CDR3 sequence is 14 residues long. Germline V gives CDR1 MNHEY, CDR2 SVGEGT. V gave up 6 bases and J gave up 4 bases, with 13 bases separating them. The CDR3 DNA sequence: TGTGCCAGCAGCCCCGGACAGACGAATCAGCCCCAGCATTTT. It codes for CASSPGQTNQPQHF.

This clone was observed a single time. DNA for the CDR3: TGTGCCTGGAGTTCCCCTTTCGGGACAGGGCAAGCCGGGGAGCTGTTTTTT. This codes for CAWSSPFGTGQAGELFF. The rearrangement joins TRBV30 to TRBJ2-2; 9 nucleotides line up with TRBD1. The CDR3 has 17 residues. Trimming at V came to 2 bases and at J to 6 bases, leaving 13 bases not matched to a gene. CDR1 and CDR2 from the germline V gene are GTSNPN and SVGIG (reference sequence).

The chain couples TRBV6-2 or TRBV6-3 to TRBJ1-2; D possibly corresponds to TRBD1 (5 bases). Germline V gives CDR1 MNHEY, CDR2 SVGEGT. V dropped 1 base and J dropped 8 bases, with 11 bases sitting between them. CDR3 length: 13 amino acids. This CDR3 reads CASSYFGGWGYTF. CDR3 in DNA: TGTGCCAGCAGTTACTTCGGGGGATGGGGCTACACCTTC.

V is TRBV19 and J is TRBJ2-1; TRBD2 matches 11 bases. CDR3 length equals 16 residues. The germline CDR1 and CDR2 sequences are LNHDA and SQIVND (reference sequence). With V trimmed by 4 bases and J by 10 bases, 12 bases remained unmatched. In DNA form, the CDR3 reads TGTGCCAGTAGTACCACTGTGACTAGCGGGACTCGGGAGCAGTTCTTC. Its translation is CASSTTVTSGTREQFF.

V gene TRBV6-5 combines with J gene TRBJ1-1, with 9 bases that match TRBD1. The germline CDR1 and CDR2 sequences are MNHEY and SVGAGI. The ends lost 7 bases at V and 7 bases at J; junction bases unmatched: 4. The CDR3 sequence is 12 residues long. In nucleotides, the CDR3 is TGTGCCAGCACCTGGGACAGGGTTGAAGCTTTCTTT. Translation gives CASTWDRVEAFF.

V usage is TRBV6-2 or TRBV6-3 and J usage is TRBJ2-7; TRBD1 matches at 10 bases. Unmatched junction bases numbered 5, after V lost 4 bases and J lost 2 bases. This CDR3 is built from 15 residues. Germline V gives CDR1 MNHEY, CDR2 SVGEGT. CDR3 coding DNA: TGTGCCAGCAGTTTGAGACAGGGGGCACCCTACGAGCAGTACTTC. This translates into CASSLRQGAPYEQYF.

The chain is built from TRBV5-8 and TRBJ1-6, with 10 bases that match TRBD1. The CDR3 is 14 residues long. Looked up from germline, CDR1 is SGHTS and CDR2 is YDEGEE. V lost 3 bases, J lost 10 bases, and 4 bases stayed unmatched. CDR3 residues: CASSWDRGRSPLHF. The CDR3 DNA is TGTGCCAGCAGCTGGGACAGGGGTCGATCACCCCTCCACTTT.

J is TRBJ1-4 and V is TRBV10-3; D possibly corresponds to TRBD1 (6 bases). The CDR3 totals 15 residues. Between the trimmed V and J ends, which lost 2 bases and 3 bases, there was a span of 10 bases. Germline CDR1 and CDR2: ENHRY and SYGVKD. The DNA for the CDR3 is TGTGCCATCAGTGAGACAGGGAGAGCTAATGAAAAACTGTTTTTT. Its translation: CAISETGRANEKLFF.

The chain employs TRBV7-9 and TRBJ2-5; D not resolved. This CDR3 region has 13 residues. The germline CDR1 and CDR2 sequences are SEHNR and FQNEAQ (reference sequence). Trimming took 5 bases from V and 3 from J, leaving 10 bases between them. Here the CDR3 DNA reads TGTGCCAGCAGCGGCTGGCCAAAAGAGACCCAGTACTTC. Protein: CASSGWPKETQYF.

This rearrangement joins TRBV15 to TRBJ1-1, with 9 bases identical to TRBD1. The CDR3 spans 17 residues. The germline CDR1 and CDR2 sequences are LNHNV and YYDKDF (reference sequence). Losses at the gene ends were 4 bases for V and 5 bases for J; bases not matched to a gene: 14. CDR3 protein: CATSTGQGRVYGTEAFF. The DNA of the CDR3 is TGTGCCACCAGCACCGGACAGGGGAGGGTTTATGGTACTGAAGCTTTCTTT.

The chain combines TRBV19 with TRBJ2-1; TRBD1 aligns across 7 bases. V gave up 0 bases and J gave up 1 base; unmatched junction bases: 0. CDR3 length: 15 residues. Germline V CDR1 and CDR2: LNHDA, SQIVND (reference sequence). The CDR3: CASSIDRGSYNEQFF. The CDR3, as DNA: TGTGCCAGTAGTATAGACAGGGGGTCCTACAATGAGCAGTTCTTC.

V usage is TRBV4-1 and J usage is TRBJ2-1, with D perhaps assigned TRBD1 or TRBD2 (5 bases each). The CDR3 is 17 amino acids. Germline lookup yields CDR1 MGHRA and CDR2 YSYEKL. With 0 bases removed from V and 3 bases from J, the gap between germline ends came to 15 bases. The CDR3 bases are TGCGCCAGCAGCCAAGACATGGGACGGACGATCTACAATGAGCAGTTCTTC. It codes for CASSQDMGRTIYNEQFF.

V gene TRBV27 combines with J gene TRBJ2-2; perhaps TRBD2 as D (6 bases). V lost 7 bases, J lost 4 bases, and 19 bases lay in between. The CDR3 totals 16 residues. Germline V gene lookup returns CDR1 MNHEY and CDR2 SMNVEV (reference sequence). CDR3 protein: CASIISGNHLTGELFF. The CDR3 region has the DNA TGTGCCAGCATCATTAGCGGCAACCATCTCACCGGGGAGCTGTTTTTT.

The V call is TRBV7-6, the J call TRBJ2-1; no firm D call. This CDR3 is 12 amino acids long. Germline V CDR1 and CDR2: SGHVS, FNYEAQ. V dropped 1 base and J dropped 7 bases, with 5 bases sitting between them. For the CDR3, the DNA is TGTGCCAGCAGCTTAGGGAGTAATGAGCAGTTCTTC. Translating it yields CASSLGSNEQFF.

This clone was seen a few times. CDR3 in amino acids: CSVPGAAKNIQYF. Here the CDR3 DNA reads TGCAGCGTCCCGGGGGCGGCCAAAAACATTCAGTACTTC. V gene TRBV29-1 combines with J gene TRBJ2-4; either TRBD1 or TRBD2 may fit D (6 bases each). The CDR3 totals 13 residues. From germline, CDR1 is SQVTM and CDR2 ANQGSEA. Trimming stripped 6 bases from V and 1 base from J, with 10 bases between.

The chain recombines TRBV7-9 with TRBJ1-4, with a possible D match to TRBD1 (5 bases). The CDR3 is made up of 16 amino acids. Germline CDR1 and CDR2: SEHNR and FQNEAQ (reference sequence). V was clipped by 1 base and J by 2 bases, with 11 bases between them. CDR3 region: CASSLEGTYTNEKLFF. CDR3 sequence (DNA): TGTGCCAGCAGCTTAGAGGGGACCTACACTAATGAAAAACTGTTTTTT. The whole variable domain, remainder taken from reference TRBV7-9 and TRBJ1-4, is DTGVSQNPRHKITKRGQNVTFRCDPISEHNRLYWYRQTLGQGPEFLTYFQNEAQLEKSRLLSDRFSAERPKGSFSTLEIQRTEQGDSAMYLCASSLEGTYTNEKLFFGSGTQLSVL.

This clone was picked up a small number of times. V and J are TRBV2 and TRBJ1-6; 7 nucleotides align to TRBD1. The CDR3 covers 13 residues. V dropped 3 bases and J dropped 7; count of bases not matched to a gene: 0. Per the germline V gene, CDR1 is SNHLY and CDR2 is FYNNEI. This CDR3 is CASSDRGNSPLHF. As DNA, the CDR3 is TGTGCCAGCAGTGACAGGGGGAATTCACCCCTCCACTTT. Looking up the rest from reference TRBV2 and TRBJ1-6 gives the full variable domain: EPEVTQTPSHQVTQMGQEVILRCVPISNHLYFYWYRQILGQKVEFLVSFYNNEISEKSEIFDDQFSVERPDGSNFTLKIRSTKLEDSAMYFCASSDRGNSPLHFGNGTRLTVT.

This chain uses TRBV7-6 with TRBJ2-7; 9 nucleotides align to TRBD1. The ends lost 5 bases at V and 4 bases at J; junction bases unmatched: 3. This CDR3 comprises 13 residues. CDR1 is SGHVS and CDR2 is FNYEAQ in the germline V gene. The CDR3 sequence: CASSPGQGYEQYF. The CDR3 DNA is TGTGCCAGCAGCCCGGGACAGGGTTACGAGCAGTACTTC.

This chain links TRBV7-9 with TRBJ2-5; 7 bases align to TRBD1. CDR1 and CDR2 from the germline V gene are SEHNR and FQNEAQ (reference sequence). V gave up 5 bases and J gave up 5 bases; unmatched junction bases: 11. The CDR3 sequence is 15 residues long. The CDR3 nucleotides are TGTGCCAGCAGCCCCCGACAGGGTCTCATGGAGACCCAGTACTTC. Translating it yields CASSPRQGLMETQYF.

This chain uses TRBV7-2 with TRBJ2-6; D possibly matches TRBD1 or TRBD2 (5 bases each). The CDR3 contains 14 residues. Germline-derived CDR1 and CDR2 are SGHTA and FQGNSA. Trimming took 5 bases from V and 7 from J, leaving 12 bases between them. CDR3: CASSHLGEANVLTF. As DNA, the CDR3 is TGTGCCAGCAGCCACCTGGGGGAAGCCAACGTCCTGACTTTC. Together with reference TRBV7-2 and TRBJ2-6, the CDR3 gives the full variable domain: GAGVSQSPSNKVTEKGKDVELRCDPISGHTALYWYRQSLGQGLEFLIYFQGNSAPDKSGLPSDRFSAERTGGSVSTLTIQRTQQEDSAVYLCASSHLGEANVLTFGAGSRLTVL.

In regard to this clone: Other DNA sequences of this sample code for an identical CDR3. The rearrangement links TRBV9 to TRBJ1-1, with a tentative D call TRBD1 (5 bases). The V and J ends lost 4 bases and 1 base respectively, with 14 bases between them. Germline V CDR1 and CDR2: SGDLS, YYNGEE. The CDR3 length is 15 residues. The CDR3 nucleotides are TGTGCCAGCAGCCCGCGGCGGCAGGGGAACACTGAAGCTTTCTTT. Protein: CASSPRRQGNTEAFF.

V usage is TRBV27 and J usage is TRBJ2-7, with 8 bases identical to TRBD1. The CDR3 covers 15 residues. Germline CDR1 reads MNHEY; CDR2 reads SMNVEV (reference sequence). V shed 2 bases and J 2 bases; nucleotides not matched to a gene: 5. The CDR3 DNA is TGTGCCAGCAGTTTAGACCGACAGGGGCCCTACGAGCAGTACTTC. Protein product: CASSLDRQGPYEQYF.

The chain carries TRBV12-5 and TRBJ2-2; TRBD1 is a possible D gene (5 bases). V was cut by 6 bases and J by 7 bases, with 12 bases left in between. This CDR3 has 13 residues. Per germline, CDR1 LGHNT and CDR2 FRNRAP. The CDR3 nucleotides are TGTGCTAGTGGCAGGGATGTTCACGGGGAGCTGTTTTTT. This translates into CASGRDVHGELFF.

This chain links TRBV3-1 (or the pseudogene TRBV3-2) with TRBJ2-2, with D perhaps matching TRBD1 (5 bases). The germline gives CDR1 LGHDT, CDR2 YNNKEL (reference sequence). The CDR3 has 15 residues. V gave up 5 bases and J gave up 5 bases, with 15 bases separating them. CDR3 nucleotides: TGTGCCAGCAGCGGAATAGGGGTGAGGACCGGGGAGCTGTTTTTT. Translation: CASSGIGVRTGELFF.

The gene calls are TRBV7-8 and TRBJ2-7; no reliable D call. V was clipped by 3 bases and J by 2 bases, with 14 bases between them. The CDR3 is 15 residues long. Germline CDR1 reads SGHVS; CDR2 reads FQNEAQ. The CDR3 here is CASSLESQGTYEQYF. The CDR3 DNA is TGTGCCAGCAGCTTGGAGAGTCAAGGAACCTACGAGCAGTACTTC.

A few counts support this clone. This chain uses TRBV5-4 with TRBJ2-1, with D unresolved. With 0 bases removed from V and 5 bases from J, the gap between germline ends came to 3 bases. CDR3 length: 12 residues. The germline V gene encodes CDR1 SGHNT and CDR2 YYREEE (reference sequence). CDR3 amino acids: CASSLVHNEQFF. CDR3 in DNA: TGTGCCAGCAGCTTGGTTCACAATGAGCAGTTCTTC.

J is TRBJ1-6 and V is TRBV28, with D perhaps matching TRBD1 (6 bases). The CDR3 loop spans 14 amino acids. The germline CDR1 and CDR2 sequences are MDHEN and SYDVKM. The V end was cut by 8 bases, the J end by 8 bases, with 16 bases between. CDR3 region: CASSTGGRHSPLHF. In DNA form, the CDR3 reads TGTGCCAGCTCTACGGGGGGGCGACATTCACCCCTCCACTTT.

The rearrangement links TRBV11-1 to TRBJ2-2; D is unresolved. Per germline, CDR1 SGHAT and CDR2 FQDESV (reference sequence). The CDR3 totals 12 residues. Trimming took off 7 bases at V and 5 bases at J, with 8 bases between the two ends. The CDR3 loop is CASTPATGELFF. As DNA, the CDR3 is TGTGCCAGCACCCCGGCGACCGGGGAGCTGTTTTTT.